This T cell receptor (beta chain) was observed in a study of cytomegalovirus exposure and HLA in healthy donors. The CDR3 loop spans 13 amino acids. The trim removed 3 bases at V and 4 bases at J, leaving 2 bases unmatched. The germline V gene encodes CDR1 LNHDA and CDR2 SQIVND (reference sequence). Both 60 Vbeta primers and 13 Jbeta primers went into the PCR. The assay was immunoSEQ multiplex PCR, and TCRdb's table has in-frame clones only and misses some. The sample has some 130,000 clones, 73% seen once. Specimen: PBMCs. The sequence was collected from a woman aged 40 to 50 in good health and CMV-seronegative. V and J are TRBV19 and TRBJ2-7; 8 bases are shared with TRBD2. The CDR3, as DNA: TGTGCCAGTAGTATGGCGGGGGGATACGAGCAGTACGTC. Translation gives CASSMAGGYEQYV.